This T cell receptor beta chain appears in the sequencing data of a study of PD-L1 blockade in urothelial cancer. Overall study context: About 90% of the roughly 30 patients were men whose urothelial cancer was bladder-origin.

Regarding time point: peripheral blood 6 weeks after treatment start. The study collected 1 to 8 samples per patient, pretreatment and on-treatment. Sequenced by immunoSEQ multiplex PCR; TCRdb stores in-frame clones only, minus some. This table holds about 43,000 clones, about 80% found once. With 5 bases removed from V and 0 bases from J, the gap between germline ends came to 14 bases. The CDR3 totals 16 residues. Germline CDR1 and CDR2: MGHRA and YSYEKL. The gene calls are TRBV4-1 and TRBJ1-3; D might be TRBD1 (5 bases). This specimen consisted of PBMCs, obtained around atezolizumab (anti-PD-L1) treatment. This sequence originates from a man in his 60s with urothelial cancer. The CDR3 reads CASSTPTATSGNTIYF. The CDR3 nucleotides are TGCGCCAGCAGCACGCCGACAGCAACCTCTGGAAACACCATATATTTT.